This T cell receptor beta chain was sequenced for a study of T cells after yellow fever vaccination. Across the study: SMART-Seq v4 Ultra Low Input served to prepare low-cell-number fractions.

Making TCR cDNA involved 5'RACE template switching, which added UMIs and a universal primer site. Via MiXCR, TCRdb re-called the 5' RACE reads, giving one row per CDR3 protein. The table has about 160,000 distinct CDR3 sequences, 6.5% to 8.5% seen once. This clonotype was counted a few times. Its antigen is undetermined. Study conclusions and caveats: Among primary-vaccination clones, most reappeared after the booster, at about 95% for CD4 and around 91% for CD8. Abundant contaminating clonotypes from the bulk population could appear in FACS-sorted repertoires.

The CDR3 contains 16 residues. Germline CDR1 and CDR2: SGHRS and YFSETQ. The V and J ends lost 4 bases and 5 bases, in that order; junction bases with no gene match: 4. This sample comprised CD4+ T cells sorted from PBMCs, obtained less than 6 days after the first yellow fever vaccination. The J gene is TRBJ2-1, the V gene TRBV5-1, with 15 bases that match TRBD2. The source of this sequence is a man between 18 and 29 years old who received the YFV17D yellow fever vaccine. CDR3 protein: CASSTGTSGGHNEQFF. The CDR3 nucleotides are TGCGCCAGCAGCACGGGGACTAGCGGGGGGCACAATGAGCAGTTCTTC.